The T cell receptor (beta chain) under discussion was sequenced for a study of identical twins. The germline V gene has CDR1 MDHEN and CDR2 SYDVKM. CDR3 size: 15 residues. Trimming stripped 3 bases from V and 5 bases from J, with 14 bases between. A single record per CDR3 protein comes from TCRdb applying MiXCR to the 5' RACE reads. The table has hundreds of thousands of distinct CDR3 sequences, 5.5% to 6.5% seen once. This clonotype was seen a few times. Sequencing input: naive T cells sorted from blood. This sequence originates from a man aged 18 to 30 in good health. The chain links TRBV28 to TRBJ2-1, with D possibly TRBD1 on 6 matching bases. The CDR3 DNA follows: TGTGCCAGCAGTTTCGCCGGGACACCTAACAATGAGCAGTTCTTC. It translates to CASSFAGTPNNEQFF.